Sequencing of this T cell receptor beta chain was carried out in a study of blood T cell repertoires in COVID-19. The wider study: From the United States, Italy and Spain came samples of acute and convalescent COVID-19. PBMCs, B-cell-depleted T cells, or T cells provided the cDNA or gDNA that made up the material.

In the authors' methods: Researchers report that nucleated cell counts were estimated from reference gene primer amplification. Only in-frame clones appear in the TCRdb table, and some are missing; sequencing was by immunoSEQ multiplex PCR. V, J and clone size are taken as reported in that table, and D and trimming were inferred from the DNA itself. The sample comprises about 120,000 clones, approximately 81% of which are singletons, and around 5.5% rests with the top ten. Germline lookup yields CDR1 SGHRS and CDR2 YFSETQ. The CDR3 runs to 16 residues. Trimming shortened V by 2 bases and J by 6 bases, and 19 bases separated the two germline ends.

This sequence was found in a man between 60 and 75 years old with acute or convalescent COVID-19. The rearrangement links TRBV5-1 to TRBJ2-3, with D possibly TRBD1 on 7 matching bases. The sequencing input was peripheral blood. The CDR3 here is CASSFTSRGNGDTQYF. The CDR3 DNA sequence: TGCGCCAGCAGCTTCACTAGCAGGGGGAATGGCGATACGCAGTATTTT. The whole variable domain, remainder taken from reference TRBV5-1 and TRBJ2-3, is KAGVTQTPRYLIKTRGQQVTLSCSPISGHRSVSWYQQTPGQGLQFLFEYFSETQRNKGNFPGRFSGRQFSNSRSEMNVSTLELGDSALYLCASSFTSRGNGDTQYFGPGTRLTVL.